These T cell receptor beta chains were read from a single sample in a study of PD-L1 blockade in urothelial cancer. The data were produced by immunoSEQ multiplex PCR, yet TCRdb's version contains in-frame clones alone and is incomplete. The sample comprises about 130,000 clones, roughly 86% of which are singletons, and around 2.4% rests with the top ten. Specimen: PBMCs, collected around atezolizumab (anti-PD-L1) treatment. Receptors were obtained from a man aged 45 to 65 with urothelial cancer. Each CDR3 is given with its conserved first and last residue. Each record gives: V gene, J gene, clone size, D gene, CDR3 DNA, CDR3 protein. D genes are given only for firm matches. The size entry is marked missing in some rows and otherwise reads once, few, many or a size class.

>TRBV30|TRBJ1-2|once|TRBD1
TGTGCCTGGAGTACAGGGGGCGCGGGTGGCTACACCTTC
CAWSTGGAGGYTF
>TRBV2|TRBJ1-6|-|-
TGTGCCAGCAGTAGAGGACAGCCTGCCTCACCCCTCCACTTT
CASSRGQPASPLHF
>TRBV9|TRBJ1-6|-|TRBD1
TGTGCCAGCAGCAAGACCCCTCAGGGGGCTGGGTCACCCCTCCACTTT
CASSKTPQGAGSPLHF
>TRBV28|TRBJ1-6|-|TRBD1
TGTGCCAGCAGAATCGGACAGGGAGGTTCACCCCTCCACTTT
CASRIGQGGSPLHF
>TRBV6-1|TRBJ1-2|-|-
TGTGCCAGCAGCATAGGGGGGGTGGCTGGCTACACCTTC
CASSIGGVAGYTF
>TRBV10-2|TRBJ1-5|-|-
TGCGCCAGCAGTGAGTCGCGGGGTCTTGTACCCCAGCATTTT
CASSESRGLVPQHF
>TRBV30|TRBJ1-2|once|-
TGTGCCTGGGCCTACGGGGGGGCGTCTGGGGTTGGCTACACCTTC
CAWAYGGASGVGYTF
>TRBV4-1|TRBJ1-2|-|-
TGCGCCAGCAGCGACATTACCGTCAGCTATGGCTACACCTTC
CASSDITVSYGYTF
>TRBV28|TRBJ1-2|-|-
TGTGCCAGCAGTACTCTCGGTAAGGGGTATGGCTACACCTTC
CASSTLGKGYGYTF
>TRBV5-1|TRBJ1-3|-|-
TGCGCCAGCAGCTTGGGACAGAACTCTGGAAACACCATATATTTT
CASSLGQNSGNTIYF
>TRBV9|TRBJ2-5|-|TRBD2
TGTGCCAGCAGCGTATCGACTAGCGGGAGGTACCAAGAGACCCAGTACTTC
CASSVSTSGRYQETQYF
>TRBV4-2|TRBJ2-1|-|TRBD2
TGTGCCAGCAGCCAAGCCAGCGGGACCTACAATGAGCAGTTCTTC
CASSQASGTYNEQFF
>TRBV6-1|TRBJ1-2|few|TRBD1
TGTGCCAGCAGTGCTAAGAGGGACAGGGGGGGGAACTATGGCTACACCTTC
CASSAKRDRGGNYGYTF
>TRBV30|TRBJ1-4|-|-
TGTGCCCTCGGGAGTGAAAAACTGTTTTTT
CALGSEKLFF
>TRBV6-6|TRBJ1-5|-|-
TGTGCCAGCAGTTACCGCGGGAATCAGCCCCAGCATTTT
CASSYRGNQPQHF
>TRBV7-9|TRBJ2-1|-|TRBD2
TGTGCCAGCAGCTTAGTTACTAGCGGGAGCAATGAGCAGTTCTTC
CASSLVTSGSNEQFF
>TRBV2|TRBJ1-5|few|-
TGTGCCAGCTCCGACCGCGGAAATAGCAATCAGCCCCAGCATTTT
CASSDRGNSNQPQHF
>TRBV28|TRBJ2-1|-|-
TGTGCCAGCAGCCAGGGGGGCAGTCGTAGCAATGAGCAGTTCTTC
CASSQGGSRSNEQFF
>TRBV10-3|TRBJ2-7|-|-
TGTGCCATCAGTGAGTCGATCAGTTCCTACGAGCAGTACTTC
CAISESISSYEQYF
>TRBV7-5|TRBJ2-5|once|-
TGTGCCAGAAGCTTAGAGGTGGATCACCGTTCTAGCGGGATCTGGGAGACCCAGTACTTC
CARSLEVDHRSSGIWETQYF
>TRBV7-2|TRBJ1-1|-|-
TGTGCCAGCAGCTTAGCGTTGGACAGAAGAATGAACACTGAAGCTTTCTTT
CASSLALDRRMNTEAFF
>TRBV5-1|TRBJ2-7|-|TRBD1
TGCGCCAGCAGCTTCTCAGGACAGGGGGCTCTGGGGGAGCAGTACTTC
CASSFSGQGALGEQYF
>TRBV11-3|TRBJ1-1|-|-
TGTGCCAGCAGTTCCTACAGGGATATGAACACTGAAGCTTTCTTT
CASSSYRDMNTEAFF
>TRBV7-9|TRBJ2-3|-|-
TGTGCCAGCAGCTTATACGTTAGTCAAGCAGATACGCAGTATTTT
CASSLYVSQADTQYF
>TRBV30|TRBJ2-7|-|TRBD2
TGTGCCTGGGACATAGCGGGAGGCTCCTACGAGCAGTACTTC
CAWDIAGGSYEQYF
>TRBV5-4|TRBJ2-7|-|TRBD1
TGTGCCAGCAGCTTGGAGACAGGGTGGATAAACGAGCAGTACTTC
CASSLETGWINEQYF
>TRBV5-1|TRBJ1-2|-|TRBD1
TGCGCCAGCAGCAAAGGGCAGGGGGATGGGGGCTACACCTTC
CASSKGQGDGGYTF
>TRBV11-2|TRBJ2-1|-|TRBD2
TGTGCCAGCAGCTCCCGGACTAGAACGGTCAATGAGCAGTTCTTC
CASSSRTRTVNEQFF
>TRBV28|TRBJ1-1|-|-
TGTGCCAGCAGTTTCAGGGGACCCAACACTGAAGCTTTCTTT
CASSFRGPNTEAFF
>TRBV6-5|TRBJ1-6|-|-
TGTGCCAGCAGTACCCAACAGGGCTGGTATTCACCCCTCCACTTT
CASSTQQGWYSPLHF
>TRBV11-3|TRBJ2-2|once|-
TGTGCCAGCAGCTTAGTGCTGCGGGACACCGGGGAGCTGTTTTTT
CASSLVLRDTGELFF
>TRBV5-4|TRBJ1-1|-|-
TGTGCCAGCAGCTACGACATGGGCACTGAAGCTTTCTTT
CASSYDMGTEAFF
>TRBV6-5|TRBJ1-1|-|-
TGTGCCAGCAGTTACTCGTGGCAGGGATCCACTGAAGCTTTCTTT
CASSYSWQGSTEAFF
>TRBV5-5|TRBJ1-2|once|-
TGTGCCAGCAGCGCAGACCTGAGGTATGGCTACACCTTC
CASSADLRYGYTF
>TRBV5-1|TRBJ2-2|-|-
TGCGCCAGCACTGAGGCGGTGAACACCGGGGAGCTGTTTTTT
CASTEAVNTGELFF
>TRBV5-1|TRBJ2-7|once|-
TGCGCCAGCACTCGTTCTACCGTGGGCTTCTACGAGCAGTACTTC
CASTRSTVGFYEQYF
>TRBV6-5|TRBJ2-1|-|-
TGTGCCAGCAGTTACTTGGGGGGCAATGAGCAGTTCTTC
CASSYLGGNEQFF
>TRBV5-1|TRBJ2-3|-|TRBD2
TGCGCCAGCAGCTTGGGCTCTAGCGGGGCCTCAGATACGCAGTATTTT
CASSLGSSGASDTQYF
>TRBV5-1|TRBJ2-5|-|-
TGCGCCAGCAGCTTGGGGGCCCAACTTGGCGCGGAGACCCAGTACTTC
CASSLGAQLGAETQYF
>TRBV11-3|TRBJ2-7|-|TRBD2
TGTGCCAGCAGCCCGAATAGCGGGAGAGCCTACGAGCAGTACTTC
CASSPNSGRAYEQYF